These 2 T cell receptor beta chains share one sample of origin, sequenced in a study of lymphopenia after photon versus proton radiotherapy. The protocol was immunoSEQ multiplex PCR, while the TCRdb copy is restricted to in-frame clones and leaves out a portion. Among around 24,000 clones listed, approximately 89% were seen once. The sequenced sample was peripheral blood, obtained from a patient treated with photon-based radiotherapy. The receptor source for this set is a man younger than 40 with gastric cancer.

This chain links TRBV20-1 with TRBJ2-7, with 8 bases identical to TRBD2. The CDR3 consists of 11 residues. Germline V gene data show CDR1 as DFQATT and CDR2 as SNEGSKA (reference sequence). DNA for the CDR3: TGCAGGGCGACTAGCGCTGGCGAGCAGTACTTC. Its translation: CRATSAGEQYF.

The chain couples TRBV25-1 to TRBJ1-4; possible D gene TRBD1, 6 bases. Germline values: CDR1 MGHDK, CDR2 SYGVNS. The CDR3 totals 15 residues. V gave up 7 bases and J gave up 0 bases, with 12 bases separating them. The CDR3 spells CASKSRGATNEKLFF. The CDR3 nucleotides are TGTGCCAGCAAAAGCAGGGGTGCAACTAATGAAAAACTGTTTTTT.